This TCR beta chain was sequenced during a study of Graves' ophthalmopathy and Graves' hyperthyroidism. Overall study findings and caveats: Predictions made by the model for ophthalmopathy progression reached 65% to 71% sensitivity and just under 75% specificity. Blood contained most expanded thyroid clonotypes exceeding 0.001 frequency.

This clonotype was recorded at least ten times. Its cognate antigen is unknown. The CDR3 length is 13 residues. V was trimmed by 6 bases and J by 6 bases, leaving 17 bases between them. Per the germline V gene, CDR1 is DFQATT and CDR2 is SNEGSKA (reference sequence). RNA transcripts served as template for amplifying TCR beta CDR3 sequences. HTBI primers served in a first-round RT-PCR, which a second-round multiplex PCR followed. TCRdb reprocessed the multiplex PCR reads with MiXCR, giving one entry per CDR3 protein. The table shows about 380,000 distinct CDR3 sequences, with approximately 15% occurring only once. Recruitment covered hyperthyroidism patients aged 18 to 65 whose new diagnosis was of under 2 months' duration. Other autoimmune disease, uncontrolled infection, pregnancy and lactation led to exclusion.

The sample was peripheral blood. The chain joins TRBV20-1 to TRBJ1-1, with unresolved D. This receptor was taken from a young woman with stable Graves' hyperthyroidism. CDR3 in DNA: TGCAGTGCCCCCTTCCGGATTCCGGCTGAAGCTTTCTTT. This encodes CSAPFRIPAEAFF.